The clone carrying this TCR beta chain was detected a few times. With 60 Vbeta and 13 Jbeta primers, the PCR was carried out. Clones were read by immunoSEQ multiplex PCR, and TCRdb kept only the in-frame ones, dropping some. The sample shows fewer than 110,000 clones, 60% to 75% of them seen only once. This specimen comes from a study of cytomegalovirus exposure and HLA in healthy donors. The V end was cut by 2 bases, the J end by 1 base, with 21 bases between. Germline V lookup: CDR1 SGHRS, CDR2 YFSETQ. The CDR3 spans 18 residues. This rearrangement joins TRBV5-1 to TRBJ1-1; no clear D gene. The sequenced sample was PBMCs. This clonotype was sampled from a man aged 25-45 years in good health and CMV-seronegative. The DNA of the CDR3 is TGCGCCAGCAGCTTCCGTACCAGAGGTTCGGGTGGGAACACTGAAGCTTTCTTT. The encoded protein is CASSFRTRGSGGNTEAFF.